The 5 T cell receptor beta chains in this list originate from one sample, sequenced in a study. TCRdb redid the calling of the RT-PCR reads with MiXCR, one entry per CDR3 protein. The data show about 680,000 distinct CDR3 sequences, with approximately 15% seen just once and about 3.9% held by the top ten. Input material: memory CD4+ T cells from blood. The receptors originated from a female donor in good health, serving as a healthy control.

CDR3 region: CASSFLTGGQAFF. The CDR3 DNA reads as TGTGCCAGCAGTTTTCTTACAGGGGGGCAAGCTTTCTTT. The V gene is TRBV27, the J gene TRBJ1-1; the match to TRBD1 covers 8 bases. The CDR3 covers 13 residues. Per germline, CDR1 MNHEY and CDR2 SMNVEV (reference sequence). V shed 3 bases and J 9 bases; nucleotides not matched to a gene: 6.

The rearrangement joins TRBV29-1 to TRBJ1-1; D may be TRBD1 (5 bases). Germline V gives CDR1 SQVTM, CDR2 ANQGSEA. CDR3 length: 13 residues. V lost 4 bases and J 0 bases, leaving 9 bases between the germline ends. The CDR3 sequence is CSVGRQMNTEAFF. CDR3 in DNA: TGCAGCGTTGGCCGACAGATGAACACTGAAGCTTTCTTT.

About this clonotype: Since a much larger clone is just one base distant, this may be a read error. The CDR3 DNA follows: TGCAGTGCTAGATCGTCTAGCGGGAGGGCTTACGAGCAGTTCTTC. This sequence encodes CSARSSSGRAYEQFF. J is TRBJ2-1 and V is TRBV20-1; 12 bases line up with TRBD2. The germline V gene encodes CDR1 DFQATT and CDR2 SNEGSKA (reference sequence). The CDR3 covers 15 residues. V trimming: 2 bases; J trimming: 10 bases; junction bases outside the gene matches: 9.

The V call is TRBV2, the J call TRBJ2-2; tentatively, D is TRBD1 (6 bases). CDR1 is SNHLY and CDR2 is FYNNEI in the germline V gene. The CDR3 consists of 16 residues. The germline V and J ends were trimmed by 4 bases and 7 bases, with 19 bases remaining between them. The CDR3 nucleotides are TGTGCCAGCAGTGTAACCAGGGGTCCTACCGGCGGGGAGCTGTTTTTT. Its protein is CASSVTRGPTGGELFF.

This clonotype was found a few times. This chain links TRBV20-1 with TRBJ2-7, with TRBD1 as a possible D gene (6 bases). CDR3 length: 14 residues. In germline, CDR1 is DFQATT, CDR2 SNEGSKA (reference sequence). V lost 6 bases, J lost 4 bases, and 19 bases lay in between. The CDR3 coding sequence is TGCAGTGCCAAGAAACGGCAGGGGATATACGAGCAGTACTTC. It yields the protein CSAKKRQGIYEQYF.